The 16 T cell receptor beta chains below all came from one sample that was sequenced in a study of T cell responses to AZD1222 COVID-19 vaccine. Assay: immunoSEQ multiplex PCR; the TCRdb copy retains only in-frame clones and omits some. The repertoire has 50,000 to 85,000 clones, roughly 78% of them found once; the top ten carry approximately 20%. The sequences come from peripheral blood, collected on day 0 of MenACWY control vaccination. The source is an adult in good health.

This clone turned up a few times. J is TRBJ2-7 and V is TRBV20-1; possibly TRBD1 or TRBD2 for D (5 bases each). Trimming took 6 bases from V and 7 from J, leaving 13 bases between them. CDR1 DFQATT and CDR2 SNEGSKA come from the germline V gene (reference sequence). The CDR3 is made up of 11 amino acids. CDR3 DNA: TGCAGTGCCGGGACCAAAAGGGAGCAGTACTTC. Translated, it gives CSAGTKREQYF.

The chain has TRBV9 and TRBJ2-3, with a tentative D call TRBD2 (5 bases). The CDR3 is 13 amino acids. V was cut by 4 bases and J by 3 bases, with 9 bases left in between. CDR1 is SGDLS and CDR2 is YYNGEE in the germline V gene. The CDR3 protein is CASSPSGTDTQYF. The CDR3 DNA follows: TGTGCCAGCAGCCCCTCGGGGACAGATACGCAGTATTTT.

This chain links TRBV30 with TRBJ1-1; possible D gene TRBD1, 5 bases. CDR3 length equals 12 residues. V was clipped by 2 bases and J by 11 bases, with 15 bases between them. Per germline, CDR1 GTSNPN and CDR2 SVGIG (reference sequence). The CDR3, as DNA: TGTGCCTGGAGTCAACGGGGGGGGTTGGCTTTCTTT. This encodes CAWSQRGGLAFF. The full variable domain, completed using reference TRBV30 and TRBJ1-1, is SQTIHQWPATLVQPVGSPLSLECTVEGTSNPNLYWYRQAAGRGLQLLFYSVGIGQISSEVPQNLSASRPQDRQFILSSKKLLLSDSGFYLCAWSQRGGLAFFGQGTRLTVV.

The gene calls are TRBV2 and TRBJ2-2; 9 positions match TRBD2. CDR3 length equals 17 residues. V dropped 4 bases and J dropped 5; count of bases not matched to a gene: 11. Germline V gene lookup returns CDR1 SNHLY and CDR2 FYNNEI. CDR3 in DNA: TGTGCCAGCAGTGGAGAGCTAGCGGGACCGGGTACCGGGGAGCTGTTTTTT. This gives the protein CASSGELAGPGTGELFF.

The chain has TRBV18 and TRBJ2-7; D is ambiguous. The CDR3 is 14 amino acids. The germline gives CDR1 KGHSH, CDR2 LQKENI. Trimming pared 3 bases from V and 2 bases from J, leaving 11 bases between. The CDR3 DNA reads as TGTGCCAGCTCACCGAGGACGGCTCCCTACGAGCAGTACTTC. It specifies CASSPRTAPYEQYF.

The chain employs TRBV27 and TRBJ2-2, with 12 bases that match TRBD1. The junction had 8 bases not matched to a gene; V was cut back by 6 bases and J by 6 bases. The V gene's germline CDR1 is MNHEY and CDR2 SMNVEV (reference sequence). The CDR3 consists of 16 residues. For the CDR3, the DNA is TGTGCCAGCAGCAAATACGGGACAGGGGGCCCCGGGGAGCTGTTTTTT. Its protein product is CASSKYGTGGPGELFF.

This clone was observed a handful of times. The chain uses TRBV6-2 or TRBV6-3 and TRBJ2-2; D may match TRBD1 or TRBD2 (5 bases each). CDR3 size: 12 residues. The germline CDR1 and CDR2 sequences are MNHEY and SVGEGT. V lost 6 bases and J lost 7, with 9 bases in between. CDR3 nucleotide sequence: TGTGCCAGCAGCGGGGCTTACGGGGAGCTGTTTTTT. Protein sequence: CASSGAYGELFF.

The V and J genes are TRBV19 and TRBJ1-2; 9 bases are a match to TRBD1. Trimming cost V 7 bases and J 3 bases; bases outside gene matches: 6. The V gene's germline CDR1 is LNHDA and CDR2 SQIVND (reference sequence). The CDR3 is made up of 14 amino acids. This CDR3 is CASNLQGADYGYTF. The CDR3 region has the DNA TGTGCCAGTAACCTACAGGGGGCGGACTATGGCTACACCTTC.

The CDR3 protein is CASSRGQGAHGYTF. CDR3 DNA sequence: TGTGCCAGCAGCCGCGGACAGGGGGCGCATGGCTACACCTTC. This chain connects TRBV7-8 to TRBJ1-2, with 11 bases aligning to TRBD1. V gave up 5 bases and J gave up 6 bases; unmatched junction bases: 5. This CDR3 has 14 residues. Per germline, CDR1 SGHVS and CDR2 FQNEAQ.

In this sample, this clone turned up a few times. V is TRBV5-5 and J is TRBJ1-1; no reliable D call. Germline CDR1 reads SGHKS; CDR2 reads YYEKEE (reference sequence). This CDR3 contains 15 residues. Trimming cost V 4 bases and J 3 bases, with 16 bases left between them. The CDR3 loop is CASSVFGVPYTEAFF. CDR3 in DNA: TGTGCCAGCAGCGTTTTCGGGGTCCCTTACACTGAAGCTTTCTTT.

The chain uses TRBV30 and TRBJ1-2; D is uncertain. Germline V gene sequence: CDR1 GTSNPN, CDR2 SVGIG (reference sequence). The CDR3 contains 11 residues. Trimming pared 2 bases from V and 4 bases from J, leaving 5 bases between. CDR3 nucleotide sequence: TGTGCCTGGAGTCGAGTCTATGGCTACACCTTC. This sequence encodes CAWSRVYGYTF.

The chain carries TRBV5-1 and TRBJ2-7; TRBD2 might be the D (5 bases). Trimming shortened V by 6 bases and J by 0 bases, and 13 bases separated the two germline ends. The CDR3 loop spans 14 amino acids. CDR1 is SGHRS, CDR2 YFSETQ, per germline. The CDR3 loop reads CASNEGDGSYEQYF. For the CDR3, the DNA is TGCGCCAGCAACGAGGGAGATGGCTCCTACGAGCAGTACTTC.

The chain employs TRBV7-2 and TRBJ2-7, with D maybe TRBD1 (6 bases). With 1 base removed from V and 6 bases from J, the gap between germline ends came to 16 bases. Per the germline V gene, CDR1 is SGHTA and CDR2 is FQGNSA. The CDR3 runs 15 residues. The CDR3 loop reads CASSLGGTLALEQYF. Written as DNA, the CDR3 is TGTGCCAGCAGCTTAGGAGGGACACTCGCCCTCGAGCAGTACTTC.

The V call is TRBV28, the J call TRBJ1-4; tentatively, D is TRBD1 (6 bases). Germline V gives CDR1 MDHEN, CDR2 SYDVKM. V lost 6 bases, J lost 2 bases, and 10 bases lay in between. The CDR3 is made up of 14 amino acids. The CDR3 DNA sequence: TGTGCCAGCAGCCCACAGGGTACTAATGAAAAACTGTTTTTT. Translating it yields CASSPQGTNEKLFF.

This clone turned up a few times. The chain recombines TRBV24-1 with TRBJ2-7; D perhaps matches TRBD1 (6 bases). The CDR3 covers 14 residues. Germline CDR1 and CDR2: KGHDR and SFDVKD. V lost 1 base and J 9 bases, leaving 15 bases between the germline ends. The CDR3: CATSDFPDSVGQYF. CDR3 sequence (DNA): TGTGCCACCAGTGATTTCCCGGACAGCGTCGGGCAGTACTTC.

The genes are TRBV5-1 and TRBJ2-1; D might be TRBD1 (6 bases). Trimming shortened V by 0 bases and J by 9 bases, and 10 bases separated the two germline ends. Per germline, CDR1 SGHRS and CDR2 YFSETQ. The CDR3 runs 13 residues. The CDR3 protein is CASSLEGVGEQFF. DNA of the CDR3: TGCGCCAGCAGCTTGGAGGGGGTAGGTGAGCAGTTCTTC.